Below are 8 T cell receptor beta chains sequenced from a single sample in a study of OX40 agonist ivuxolimab in advanced cancers. Measured with immunoSEQ multiplex PCR; TCRdb has only the in-frame clones, and not every one. The table has about 60,000 clones, about 86% seen once. The starting material was CD4+ or CD8+ T cells sorted from blood, obtained in a trial of the OX40 agonist ivuxolimab. Receptor source: an adult with an advanced solid tumor such as melanoma, head and neck, liver or kidney cancer.

The CDR3 region is CSAGGEYTEAFF. The DNA of the CDR3 is TGCAGCGCAGGGGGGGAGTACACTGAAGCTTTCTTT. V and J are TRBV29-1 and TRBJ1-1; 7 bases are shared with TRBD1. Germline CDR1 reads SQVTM; CDR2 reads ANQGSEA. The CDR3 contains 12 residues. Trimming took 7 bases from V and 3 from J; bases not matched to a gene: 5.

The rearrangement links TRBV6-5 to TRBJ1-6; 8 bases are shared with TRBD1. From germline, CDR1 is MNHEY and CDR2 SVGAGI. The V and J ends lost 2 bases and 10 bases, in that order; junction bases with no gene match: 4. CDR3 length: 14 residues. CDR3 DNA: TGTGCCAGCAGTTACAACAGGGGGGGATCACCCCTCCACTTT. Protein sequence: CASSYNRGGSPLHF.

The rearrangement links TRBV18 to TRBJ2-2; TRBD1 aligns across 8 bases. V shed 4 bases, J shed 1 base, and the junction held 5 bases outside the gene matches. Germline V gene sequence: CDR1 KGHSH, CDR2 LQKENI. This CDR3 contains 16 residues. CDR3 amino acids: CASSHGTGMNTGELFF. The CDR3 region has the DNA TGTGCCAGCTCACACGGGACAGGAATGAACACCGGGGAGCTGTTTTTT.

The rearrangement links TRBV7-2 to TRBJ1-1; perhaps TRBD1 as D (6 bases). The ends were cut back, 5 bases at V and 0 bases at J, with 16 bases in the middle. The CDR3 totals 16 residues. From germline, CDR1 is SGHTA and CDR2 FQGNSA. The CDR3 protein is CASSVIQGGVNTEAFF. The CDR3 nucleotides read TGTGCCAGCAGCGTAATACAGGGTGGGGTGAACACTGAAGCTTTCTTT.

This clone occurred once. The CDR3 DNA reads as TGTGCCAGCAGCTTAGACAGGAGCAACTATGGCTACACCTTC. It codes for CASSLDRSNYGYTF. This chain links TRBV7-9 with TRBJ1-2; D possibly corresponds to TRBD1 (5 bases). V was pared by 1 base and J by 2 bases, with 8 bases between. The germline CDR1 and CDR2 sequences are SEHNR and FQNEAQ (reference sequence). The CDR3 has 14 amino acids.

This chain joins TRBV5-1 and TRBJ2-2; D gene unclear. The CDR3 runs 16 residues. Germline CDR1 SGHRS, CDR2 YFSETQ. V was trimmed by 5 bases and J by 4 bases, leaving 18 bases between them. The CDR3 spells CASSYRSRLVTGELFF. CDR3 nucleotides: TGCGCCAGCAGTTATAGGAGCAGGTTGGTCACCGGGGAGCTGTTTTTT.

V usage is TRBV18 and J usage is TRBJ2-4; tentatively, D is TRBD1 (5 bases). The CDR3 is made up of 14 amino acids. The germline V gene has CDR1 KGHSH and CDR2 LQKENI. Trimming took 5 bases from V and 5 from J, leaving 13 bases between them. The CDR3 region has the DNA TGTGCCAGCTCAACAGGTCTTGACCAAAACATTCAGTACTTC. Translating it yields CASSTGLDQNIQYF.

The chain recombines TRBV2 with TRBJ1-2; a weak D match, TRBD1 (6 bases). V lost 6 bases and J lost 2, with 13 bases in between. The CDR3 runs 14 residues. CDR1 and CDR2 (germline): SNHLY, FYNNEI. The CDR3 DNA is TGTGCCAGCAGCTACGAGGGACAAAACTATGGCTACACCTTC. Protein: CASSYEGQNYGYTF. Combining the CDR3 with reference TRBV2 and TRBJ1-2 gives the whole variable domain EPEVTQTPSHQVTQMGQEVILRCVPISNHLYFYWYRQILGQKVEFLVSFYNNEISEKSEIFDDQFSVERPDGSNFTLKIRSTKLEDSAMYFCASSYEGQNYGYTFGSGTRLTVV.